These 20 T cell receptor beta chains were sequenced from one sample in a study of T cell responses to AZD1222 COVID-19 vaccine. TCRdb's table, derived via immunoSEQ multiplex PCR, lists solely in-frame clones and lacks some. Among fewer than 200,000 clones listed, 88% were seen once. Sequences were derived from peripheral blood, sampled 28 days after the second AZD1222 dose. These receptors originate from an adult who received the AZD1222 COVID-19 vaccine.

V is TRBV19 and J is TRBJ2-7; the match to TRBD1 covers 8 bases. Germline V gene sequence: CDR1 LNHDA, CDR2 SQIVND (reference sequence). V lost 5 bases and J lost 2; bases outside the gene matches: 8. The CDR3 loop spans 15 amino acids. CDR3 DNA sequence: TGTGCCAGTAGTGGGACCGGGACAGGACCCTACGAGCAGTACTTC. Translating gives CASSGTGTGPYEQYF.

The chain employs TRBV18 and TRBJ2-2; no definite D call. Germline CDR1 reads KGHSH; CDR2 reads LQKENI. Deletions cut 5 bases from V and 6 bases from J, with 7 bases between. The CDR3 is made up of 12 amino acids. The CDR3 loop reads CASSSLPGELFF. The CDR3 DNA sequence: TGTGCCAGCTCAAGCCTTCCCGGGGAGCTGTTTTTT. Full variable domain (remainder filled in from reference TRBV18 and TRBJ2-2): NAGVMQNPRHLVRRRGQEARLRCSPMKGHSHVYWYRQLPEEGLKFMVYLQKENIIDESGMPKERFSAEFPKEGPSILRIQQVVRGDSAAYFCASSSLPGELFFGEGSRLTVL.

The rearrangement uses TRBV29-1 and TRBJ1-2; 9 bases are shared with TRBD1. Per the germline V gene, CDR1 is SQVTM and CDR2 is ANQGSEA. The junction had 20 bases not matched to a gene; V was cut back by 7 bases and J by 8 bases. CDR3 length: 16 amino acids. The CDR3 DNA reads TGCAGCGCTACAGAATGGGACAGGGTCAGGGGTGCGGGCTACACCTTC. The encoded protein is CSATEWDRVRGAGYTF.

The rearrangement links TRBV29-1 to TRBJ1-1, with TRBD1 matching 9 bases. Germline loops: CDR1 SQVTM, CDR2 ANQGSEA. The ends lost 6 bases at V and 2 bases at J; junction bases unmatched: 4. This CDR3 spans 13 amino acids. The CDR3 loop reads CSVGQGINTEAFF. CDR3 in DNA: TGCAGCGTGGGACAGGGAATTAACACTGAAGCTTTCTTT.

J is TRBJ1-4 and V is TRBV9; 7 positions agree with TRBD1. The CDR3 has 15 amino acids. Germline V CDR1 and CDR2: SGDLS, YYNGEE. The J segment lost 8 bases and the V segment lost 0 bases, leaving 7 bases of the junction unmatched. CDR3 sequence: CASSVVGTAGEKLFF. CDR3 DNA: TGTGCCAGCAGCGTAGTAGGGACAGCTGGCGAAAAACTGTTTTTT.

The CDR3 here is CASSFTNLYNSPLHF. DNA for the CDR3: TGTGCCAGCAGTTTTACCAACCTCTATAATTCACCCCTCCACTTT. This chain connects TRBV27 to TRBJ1-6; D gene uncertain. Trimming cost V 3 bases and J 3 bases, with 9 bases left between them. Germline V lookup: CDR1 MNHEY, CDR2 SMNVEV (reference sequence). This CDR3 has 15 residues.

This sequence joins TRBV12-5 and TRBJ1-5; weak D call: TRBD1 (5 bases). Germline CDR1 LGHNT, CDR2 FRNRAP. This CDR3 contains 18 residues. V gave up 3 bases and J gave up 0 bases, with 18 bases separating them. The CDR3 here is CASGFHPTVGYSNQPQHF. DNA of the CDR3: TGTGCTAGTGGTTTCCACCCGACAGTGGGATATAGCAATCAGCCCCAGCATTTT.

The CDR3: CASSPPQQGSGEQYF. DNA for the CDR3: TGTGCCAGCTCACCACCCCAACAGGGAAGCGGCGAGCAGTACTTC. The chain combines TRBV18 with TRBJ2-7; D is perhaps TRBD1 (6 bases). Trimming cost V 0 bases and J 6 bases, with 15 bases left between them. The CDR3 is made up of 15 amino acids. Germline V CDR1 and CDR2: KGHSH, LQKENI. The variable domain in full, with the rest retrieved from reference TRBV18 and TRBJ2-7, is NAGVMQNPRHLVRRRGQEARLRCSPMKGHSHVYWYRQLPEEGLKFMVYLQKENIIDESGMPKERFSAEFPKEGPSILRIQQVVRGDSAAYFCASSPPQQGSGEQYFGPGTRLTVT.

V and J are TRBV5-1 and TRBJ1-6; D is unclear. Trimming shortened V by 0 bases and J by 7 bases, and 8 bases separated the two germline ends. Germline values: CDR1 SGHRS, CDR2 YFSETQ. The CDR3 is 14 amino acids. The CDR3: CASSLEGPNSPLHF. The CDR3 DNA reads TGCGCCAGCAGCTTGGAGGGTCCGAATTCACCCCTCCACTTT. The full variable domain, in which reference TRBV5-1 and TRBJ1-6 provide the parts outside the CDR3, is KAGVTQTPRYLIKTRGQQVTLSCSPISGHRSVSWYQQTPGQGLQFLFEYFSETQRNKGNFPGRFSGRQFSNSRSEMNVSTLELGDSALYLCASSLEGPNSPLHFGNGTRLTVT.

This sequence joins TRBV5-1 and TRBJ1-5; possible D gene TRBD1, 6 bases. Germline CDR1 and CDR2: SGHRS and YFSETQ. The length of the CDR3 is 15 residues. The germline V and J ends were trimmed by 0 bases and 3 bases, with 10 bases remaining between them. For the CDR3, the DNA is TGCGCCAGCAGCTTGGCAGGGGCTAACAATCAGCCCCAGCATTTT. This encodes CASSLAGANNQPQHF.

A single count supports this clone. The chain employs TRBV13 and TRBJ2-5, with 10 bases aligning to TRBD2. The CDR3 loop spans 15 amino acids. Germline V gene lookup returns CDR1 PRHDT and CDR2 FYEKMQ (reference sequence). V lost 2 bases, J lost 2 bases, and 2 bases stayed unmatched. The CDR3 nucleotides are TGTGCCAGCAGCTTAAGGACTAGCGGACAAGAGACCCAGTACTTC. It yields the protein CASSLRTSGQETQYF.

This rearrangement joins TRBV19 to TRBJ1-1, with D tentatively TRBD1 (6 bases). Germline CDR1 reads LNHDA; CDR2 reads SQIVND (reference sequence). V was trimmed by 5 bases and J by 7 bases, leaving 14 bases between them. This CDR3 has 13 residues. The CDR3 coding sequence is TGTGCCAGTAGTGTGACAGGAAGAGGTGAAGCTTTCTTT. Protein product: CASSVTGRGEAFF.

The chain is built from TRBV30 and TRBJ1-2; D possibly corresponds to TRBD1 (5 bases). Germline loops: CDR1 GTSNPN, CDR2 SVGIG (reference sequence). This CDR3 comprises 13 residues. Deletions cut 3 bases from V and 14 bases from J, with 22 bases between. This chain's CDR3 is CAWSPMGRGLGTF. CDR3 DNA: TGTGCCTGGAGCCCAATGGGACGGGGCTTGGGAACCTTC.

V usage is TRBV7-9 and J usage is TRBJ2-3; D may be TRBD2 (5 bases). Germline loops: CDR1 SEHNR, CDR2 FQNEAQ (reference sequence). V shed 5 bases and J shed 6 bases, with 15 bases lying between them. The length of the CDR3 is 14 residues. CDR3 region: CASSPPGMGDTQYF. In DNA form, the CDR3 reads TGTGCCAGCAGCCCCCCGGGGATGGGGGATACGCAGTATTTT.

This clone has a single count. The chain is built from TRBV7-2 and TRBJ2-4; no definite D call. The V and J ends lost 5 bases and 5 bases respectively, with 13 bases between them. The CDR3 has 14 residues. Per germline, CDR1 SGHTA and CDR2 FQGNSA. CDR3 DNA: TGTGCCAGCAGCCAAACCTATTGGGAAAACATTCAGTACTTC. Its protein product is CASSQTYWENIQYF.

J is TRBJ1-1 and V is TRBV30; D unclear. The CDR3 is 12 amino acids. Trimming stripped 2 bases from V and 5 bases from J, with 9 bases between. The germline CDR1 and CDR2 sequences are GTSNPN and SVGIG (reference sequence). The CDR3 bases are TGTGCCTGGAGTAACCCTCGGACTGAAGCTTTCTTT. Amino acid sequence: CAWSNPRTEAFF.

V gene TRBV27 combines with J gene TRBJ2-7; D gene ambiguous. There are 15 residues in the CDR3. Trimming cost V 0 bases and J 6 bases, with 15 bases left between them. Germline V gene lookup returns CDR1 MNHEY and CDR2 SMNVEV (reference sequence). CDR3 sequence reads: CASSLSGPPFSEQYF. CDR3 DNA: TGTGCCAGCAGTTTATCCGGGCCCCCGTTTAGCGAGCAGTACTTC.

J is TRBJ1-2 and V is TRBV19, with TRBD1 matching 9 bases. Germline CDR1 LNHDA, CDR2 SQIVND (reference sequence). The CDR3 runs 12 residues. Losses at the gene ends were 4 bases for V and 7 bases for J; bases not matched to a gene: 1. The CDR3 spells CASSRDRVGYTF. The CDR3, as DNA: TGTGCCAGTAGTAGGGACAGGGTTGGCTACACCTTC.

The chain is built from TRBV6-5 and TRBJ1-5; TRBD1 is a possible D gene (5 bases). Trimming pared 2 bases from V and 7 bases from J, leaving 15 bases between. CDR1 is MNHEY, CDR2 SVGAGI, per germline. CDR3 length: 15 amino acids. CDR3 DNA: TGTGCCAGCAGTTACGGGGGTCTCGGGGACCAGCCCCAGCATTTT. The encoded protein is CASSYGGLGDQPQHF.

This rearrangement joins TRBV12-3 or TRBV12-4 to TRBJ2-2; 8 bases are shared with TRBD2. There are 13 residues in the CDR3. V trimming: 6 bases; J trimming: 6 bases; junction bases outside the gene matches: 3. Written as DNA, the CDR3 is TGTGCCAGCAGAAATAGCGGGGCCGGGGAGCTGTTTTTT. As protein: CASRNSGAGELFF.